This T cell receptor beta chain was sequenced in a study of molecular identifiers for immune sequencing clone quantification. TCRdb itself ran the PCR reads through MiXCR, one entry per CDR3 protein. The sample gives 460,000 or so distinct CDR3 sequences, over 20% of which show up once; about 0.78% is in the top ten. The CDR3 runs 16 residues. Germline CDR1 reads MNHEY; CDR2 reads SVGAGI. V lost 3 bases, J lost 3 bases, and 17 bases lay in between. This clonotype showed up just a few times. The gene calls are TRBV6-5 and TRBJ1-1; D gene uncertain. The TCR was taken from a human donor in good health. Some libraries in this study had Jurkat cell RNA spiked in. Input material: naive CD8+ T cells from blood, with Jurkat cell RNA spiked in. Documented subset: FACS-sorted CD8+CD4-CCR7+CD45RA+ naive T cells. The CDR3 here is CASSYFRWTADTEAFF. The CDR3 nucleotides are TGTGCCAGCAGTTATTTCAGGTGGACGGCGGACACTGAAGCTTTCTTT.